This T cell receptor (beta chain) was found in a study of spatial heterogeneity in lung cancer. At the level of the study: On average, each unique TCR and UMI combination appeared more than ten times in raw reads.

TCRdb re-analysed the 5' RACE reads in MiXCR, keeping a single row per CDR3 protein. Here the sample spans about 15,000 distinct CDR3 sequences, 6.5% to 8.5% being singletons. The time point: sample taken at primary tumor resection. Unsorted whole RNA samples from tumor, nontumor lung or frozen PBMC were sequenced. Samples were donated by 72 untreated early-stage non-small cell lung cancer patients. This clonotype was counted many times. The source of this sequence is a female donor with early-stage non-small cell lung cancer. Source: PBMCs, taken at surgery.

The CDR3 here is CASSPSKSSYNEQFF. The CDR3, as DNA: TGTGCCAGCAGCCCGTCGAAGAGCTCCTACAATGAGCAGTTCTTC. The chain combines TRBV11-3 with TRBJ2-1; no firm D call. The CDR3 loop spans 15 amino acids. Germline V gene data show CDR1 as SGHNT and CDR2 as YENEEA. V was cut by 5 bases and J by 0 bases, with 11 bases left in between.